This TCR beta chain stems from a study of blood T cell repertoires in COVID-19. Study details: Acute-phase and convalescent COVID-19 samples originated in the United States, Italy and Spain.

How the authors handled the data: Reference gene primer amplification in the assay estimated nucleated cell counts. Generated by immunoSEQ multiplex PCR, the TCRdb table keeps only in-frame clones and is missing some. That table is the source of V, J and clone size, and D and trimming were worked out from the DNA. The repertoire has 320,000 or so clones, 85% of them found once; the top ten carry approximately 1.9%. Those designated as exposed participants met a COVID-19 case within 2 weeks before study entry. Trimming took off 2 bases at V and 0 bases at J, with 4 bases between the two ends. CDR1 and CDR2 (germline): KGHSH, LQKENI. The CDR3 is 14 amino acids.

Sequenced sample: PBMCs or T cells enriched from blood (not recorded which). The genes are TRBV18 and TRBJ1-4; D gene ambiguous. This receptor was obtained from a woman under 40 who had been exposed to COVID-19. CDR3 bases: TGTGCCAGCTCACCAAGAGCAACTAATGAAAAACTGTTTTTT. Its protein is CASSPRATNEKLFF.